The source of this T cell receptor (beta chain) is a study of STAT5B mutations in CD4+ large granular lymphocyte leukemia. Study overall: Among healthy controls, a particular HLA allele went with more CDR3 'QG' motifs.

This clone came up once. Its antigen remains unknown. The assay was immunoSEQ multiplex PCR, and TCRdb's table has in-frame clones only and misses some. The table includes tens of thousands of clones, about four fifths detected once. There are 15 residues in the CDR3. V was pared by 3 bases and J by 0 bases, with 8 bases between. Germline values: CDR1 ENHRY, CDR2 SYGVKD. Findings and limits, study-wide: No patients shared main leukemic clonotypes, though 25% to 30% appeared at low frequency elsewhere. Patient CD4-sorted repertoires stayed more clonal than healthy ones after leukemic-clone removal.

This TCR came from a human donor in good health. The sequenced sample was CD4+ T cells from blood buffy coats. V gene TRBV10-3 combines with J gene TRBJ1-4, with D unresolved. In nucleotides, the CDR3 is TGTGCCATCAGTGATTCAGAGACAACTAATGAAAAACTGTTTTTT. As protein: CAISDSETTNEKLFF.